The next 23 T cell receptor beta chains were all read from a single sample in a study of memory CD4+ T cells and cytomegalovirus serostatus. Single viable CD3+CD4+CD8-CD45RO+ cells were sorted as the memory CD4+ T cells. Some clones are missing from TCRdb's copy, which holds only in-frame ones; the method was immunoSEQ multiplex PCR. There are just over 25,000 clones in the sample; 60% to 80% occur only once, and roughly 0.99% lies in the top ten. What was sequenced was memory CD4+ T cells from blood. These receptors were collected from an adult in good health and CMV-seronegative.

This clone was found a few times. CDR3 amino acids: CASSLTTGGSDTQYF. CDR3 bases: TGTGCCAGCAGTCTCACGACAGGGGGCTCAGATACGCAGTATTTT. The rearrangement uses TRBV28 and TRBJ2-3; 10 positions match TRBD1. Germline V CDR1 and CDR2: MDHEN, SYDVKM. The V and J ends lost 5 bases and 4 bases, in that order; junction bases with no gene match: 6. This CDR3 spans 15 amino acids. The full variable domain, in which reference TRBV28 and TRBJ2-3 provide the parts outside the CDR3, is DVKVTQSSRYLVKRTGEKVFLECVQDMDHENMFWYRQDPGLGLRLIYFSYDVKMKEKGDIPEGYSVSREKKERFSLILESASTNQTSMYLCASSLTTGGSDTQYFGPGTRLTVL.

CDR3 bases: TGTGCCAGCTCACAACGGGTGAATCAAGGAAGTGAGCAGTTCTTC. Its protein product is CASSQRVNQGSEQFF. The gene calls are TRBV18 and TRBJ2-1, with unresolved D. The CDR3 is 15 amino acids. The germline V and J ends were trimmed by 4 bases and 9 bases, with 19 bases remaining between them. Germline CDR1 KGHSH, CDR2 LQKENI.

The chain uses TRBV13 and TRBJ2-3; 9 nucleotides agree with TRBD1. The J segment lost 3 bases and the V segment lost 5 bases, leaving 9 bases of the junction unmatched. CDR1 is PRHDT and CDR2 is FYEKMQ in the germline V gene (reference sequence). The CDR3 extends over 16 amino acids. CDR3 loop: CASSLAGTGSTDTQYF. Here the CDR3 DNA reads TGTGCCAGCAGCCTCGCCGGGACAGGGTCAACAGATACGCAGTATTTT.

The gene calls are TRBV27 and TRBJ2-5; the D is unclear. CDR1 MNHEY and CDR2 SMNVEV come from the germline V gene (reference sequence). V lost 5 bases and J 2 bases, leaving 6 bases between the germline ends. The CDR3 length is 12 residues. The DNA of the CDR3 is TGTGCCAGCAGTCAGCTACAAGAGACCCAGTACTTC. Translating gives CASSQLQETQYF.

This chain links TRBV19 with TRBJ2-2; D is unresolved. The CDR3 covers 14 residues. The germline gives CDR1 LNHDA, CDR2 SQIVND (reference sequence). V lost 3 bases to trimming and J lost 2 bases, with 7 bases between them. This CDR3 reads CASSMSINTGELFF. CDR3 sequence (DNA): TGTGCCAGTAGTATGAGTATTAACACCGGGGAGCTGTTTTTT.

This CDR3 reads CASSSLTRGQETQYF. In DNA, the CDR3 is TGTGCCAGCAGCTCCTTAACCAGGGGCCAGGAGACCCAGTACTTC. The rearrangement uses TRBV7-2 and TRBJ2-5; D perhaps matches TRBD1 (6 bases). CDR1 and CDR2 (germline): SGHTA, FQGNSA. The CDR3 length is 15 residues. V dropped 4 bases and J dropped 5 bases, with 17 bases sitting between them.

This chain connects TRBV6-6 to TRBJ2-5; 8 nucleotides line up with TRBD2. This CDR3 contains 13 residues. V was pared by 4 bases and J by 4 bases, with 2 bases of the junction left unmatched. The germline gives CDR1 MNHNY, CDR2 SVGAGI (reference sequence). This CDR3 reads CASSFGGGETQYF. Written as DNA, the CDR3 is TGTGCCAGCAGTTTCGGGGGGGGAGAGACCCAGTACTTC.

The V gene is TRBV28, the J gene TRBJ1-3, with 9 bases lining up with TRBD1. Germline V gene lookup returns CDR1 MDHEN and CDR2 SYDVKM. V lost 5 bases and J lost 4; bases outside the gene matches: 6. The CDR3 loop spans 15 amino acids. CDR3 nucleotides: TGTGCCAGCAGTGAACAGGGGGCGAGGGGAAACACCATATATTTT. Protein product: CASSEQGARGNTIYF.

This clone was counted a few times. The genes are TRBV27 and TRBJ2-7; D perhaps matches TRBD1 (5 bases). Germline CDR1 is MNHEY and CDR2 is SMNVEV (reference sequence). Trimming stripped 6 bases from V and 2 bases from J, with 20 bases between. CDR3 length: 16 amino acids. The CDR3 DNA follows: TGTGCCAGCAGCCCTAAACCCCCGACAGATGCCTACGAGCAGTACTTC. This codes for CASSPKPPTDAYEQYF.

This clone was detected once. The chain has TRBV14 and TRBJ1-6; D gene unclear. CDR1 and CDR2 from the germline V gene are SGHDN and FVKESK. The V gene lost 1 base and the J gene lost 0 bases, with 10 bases spanning the gap. The CDR3 covers 17 residues. In DNA, the CDR3 is TGTGCCAGCAGCCAAGGAATCACGAGCTCCTATAATTCACCCCTCCACTTT. Translating it yields CASSQGITSSYNSPLHF. Filled out from reference TRBV14 and TRBJ1-6, the complete variable domain reads EAGVTQFPSHSVIEKGQTVTLRCDPISGHDNLYWYRRVMGKEIKFLLHFVKESKQDESGMPNNRFLAERTGGTYSTLKVQPAELEDSGVYFCASSQGITSSYNSPLHFGNGTRLTVT.

V and J are TRBV5-4 and TRBJ2-7; TRBD2 matches at 10 bases. The germline V gene has CDR1 SGHNT and CDR2 YYREEE (reference sequence). V shed 5 bases and J 4 bases; nucleotides not matched to a gene: 6. The CDR3 length is 14 residues. The CDR3 loop is CASSSSGRGYEQYF. The DNA for the CDR3 is TGTGCCAGCAGTTCCAGCGGGAGGGGTTACGAGCAGTACTTC.

V and J are TRBV6-5 and TRBJ1-2; D call uncertain. V shed 10 bases and J shed 0 bases, with 15 bases lying between them. CDR3 length: 14 residues. Germline V gene data show CDR1 as MNHEY and CDR2 as SVGAGI. CDR3 nucleotide sequence: TGTGCCACTACGAGGGCTCCCGCTAACTATGGCTACACCTTC. Protein product: CATTRAPANYGYTF.

This chain connects TRBV2 to TRBJ1-4; D remains unclear. Germline CDR1 reads SNHLY; CDR2 reads FYNNEI. V was trimmed by 3 bases and J by 7 bases, leaving 3 bases between them. The CDR3 covers 11 residues. The CDR3 here is CASSDFEKLFF. CDR3 DNA: TGTGCCAGCAGTGACTTTGAAAAACTGTTTTTT.

The gene calls are TRBV7-3 and TRBJ2-4; weak D call: TRBD2 (5 bases). CDR3 size: 14 residues. V dropped 4 bases and J dropped 8 bases, with 15 bases sitting between them. The germline gives CDR1 SGHTA, CDR2 FQGTGA. CDR3 nucleotide sequence: TGTGCCAGCAGCTCTAGCCCGCCTCCAGACATTCAGTACTTC. This codes for CASSSSPPPDIQYF.

J is TRBJ1-1 and V is TRBV7-2, with unresolved D. The V end lost 1 base, the J end lost 8 bases, and 11 bases lay between the germline ends. From germline, CDR1 is SGHTA and CDR2 FQGNSA. CDR3 length: 13 amino acids. The CDR3 sequence: CASSLDWAAEAFF. Written as DNA, the CDR3 is TGTGCCAGCAGCTTAGATTGGGCAGCAGAAGCTTTCTTT.

This clone showed up just a few times. The chain carries TRBV25-1 and TRBJ2-2; 7 bases are shared with TRBD1. The CDR3 runs 13 residues. Trimming removed 5 bases from V and 4 bases from J; junction bases left unmatched: 1. CDR1 and CDR2 from the germline V gene are MGHDK and SYGVNS. The chain's CDR3 is CASSYRGTGELFF. In DNA, the CDR3 is TGTGCCAGCAGTTACAGGGGCACCGGGGAGCTGTTTTTT.

The V and J genes are TRBV5-1 and TRBJ2-5; D possibly uses TRBD1 or TRBD2 (5 bases each). This CDR3 has 11 amino acids. Germline values: CDR1 SGHRS, CDR2 YFSETQ. Trimming took 5 bases from V and 5 from J, leaving 7 bases between them. CDR3 coding DNA: TGCGCCAGCAGAGGGGAGGAGACCCAGTACTTC. Translated: CASRGEETQYF.

The chain links TRBV4-1 to TRBJ1-2; 8 nucleotides agree with TRBD1. The CDR3 contains 15 residues. After removal of 0 bases from V and 4 bases from J, the junction contained 4 bases not matched to a gene. CDR1 and CDR2 from the germline V gene are MGHRA and YSYEKL. The CDR3 here is CASSQEVGQGYGYTF. In DNA form, the CDR3 reads TGCGCCAGCAGCCAAGAGGTCGGACAGGGCTATGGCTACACCTTC.

The V call is TRBV28, the J call TRBJ1-4; D gene unclear. Germline CDR1 and CDR2: MDHEN and SYDVKM. V lost 11 bases to trimming and J lost 7 bases, with 11 bases between them. This CDR3 is built from 11 residues. CDR3 DNA: TGTGCCTCGGGGAGAGGTGAAAAACTGTTTTTT. Encoded protein: CASGRGEKLFF.

CDR3 protein: CASSITGALNEKLFF. In nucleotides, the CDR3 is TGTGCCAGCAGTATCACCGGGGCTCTCAATGAAAAACTGTTTTTT. The V and J genes are TRBV6-5 and TRBJ1-4; possible D gene TRBD1, 5 bases. Trimming left V 5 bases short and J 5 bases short, with 15 bases between. The CDR3 covers 15 residues. CDR1 and CDR2 (germline): MNHEY, SVGAGI.

The chain employs TRBV28 and TRBJ2-3; D gene uncertain. The CDR3 totals 10 residues. Trimming shortened V by 5 bases and J by 10 bases, and 7 bases separated the two germline ends. Germline assignment: CDR1 MDHEN and CDR2 SYDVKM. The CDR3 is CASSRLAQYF. The CDR3, as DNA: TGTGCCAGCAGTAGATTAGCGCAGTATTTT.

The chain combines TRBV7-9 with TRBJ2-7; TRBD1 matches at 9 bases. V was clipped by 5 bases and J by 4 bases; unmatched bases: 9. The CDR3 length is 15 residues. CDR1 and CDR2 from the germline V gene are SEHNR and FQNEAQ (reference sequence). The CDR3 bases are TGTGCCAGCAGCCCAGGGACAGGGCGGAGGTACGAGCAGTACTTC. This sequence encodes CASSPGTGRRYEQYF.

The gene calls are TRBV5-6 and TRBJ1-4; 8 nucleotides match TRBD1. V dropped 1 base and J dropped 5; count of bases not matched to a gene: 4. The CDR3 covers 15 residues. CDR1 is SGHDT and CDR2 is YYEEEE in the germline V gene. CDR3 coding DNA: TGTGCCAGCAGCTTGAGGACAGGGAAGAATGAAAAACTGTTTTTT. It yields the protein CASSLRTGKNEKLFF.